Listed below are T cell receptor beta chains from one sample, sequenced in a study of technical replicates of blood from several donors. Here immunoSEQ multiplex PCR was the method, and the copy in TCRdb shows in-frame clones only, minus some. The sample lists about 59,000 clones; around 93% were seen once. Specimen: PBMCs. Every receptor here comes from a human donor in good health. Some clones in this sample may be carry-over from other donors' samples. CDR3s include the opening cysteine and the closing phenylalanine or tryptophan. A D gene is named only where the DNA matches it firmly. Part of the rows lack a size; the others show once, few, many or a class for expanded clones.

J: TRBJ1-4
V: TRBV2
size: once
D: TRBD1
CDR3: CASSGDRGISEKLFF
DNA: TGTGCCAGCAGTGGAGACAGGGGGATCAGTGAAAAACTGTTTTTT

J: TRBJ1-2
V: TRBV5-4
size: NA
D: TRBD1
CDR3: CASSPGQGFVGYGYTF
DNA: TGTGCCAGCAGTCCGGGACAGGGATTTGTCGGCTATGGCTACACCTTC

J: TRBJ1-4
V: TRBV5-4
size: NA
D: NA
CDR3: CASSDRYQGEKLFF
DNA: TGTGCCAGCAGCGACAGGTACCAAGGGGAAAAACTGTTTTTT

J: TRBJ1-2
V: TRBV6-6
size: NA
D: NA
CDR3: CASSPPGAANYGYTF
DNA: TGTGCCAGCAGTCCCCCAGGGGCAGCTAACTATGGCTACACCTTC

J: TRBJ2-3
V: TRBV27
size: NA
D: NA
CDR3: CASSLARRGTDTQYF
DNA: TGTGCCAGCAGTTTAGCTAGGCGGGGCACAGATACGCAGTATTTT

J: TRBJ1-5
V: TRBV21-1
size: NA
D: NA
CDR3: CASSTRTGGYQPQHF
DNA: TGTGCCAGCAGCACCAGGACAGGGGGTTATCAGCCCCAGCATTTT

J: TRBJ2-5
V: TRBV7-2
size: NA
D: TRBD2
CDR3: CASSPLAPETQYF
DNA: TGTGCCAGCAGCCCACTAGCGCCGGAGACCCAGTACTTC

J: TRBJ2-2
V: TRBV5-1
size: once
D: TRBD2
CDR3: CASSGTSGRGELFF
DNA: TGCGCCAGCAGCGGGACTAGCGGGAGAGGGGAGCTGTTTTTT

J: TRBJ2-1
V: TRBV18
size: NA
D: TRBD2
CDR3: CASSPYLAGEIHNEQFF
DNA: TGTGCCAGCTCACCGTACCTAGCGGGAGAGATCCACAATGAGCAGTTCTTC

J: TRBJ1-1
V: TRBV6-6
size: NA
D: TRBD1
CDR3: CASNGQGEAFF
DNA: TGTGCCAGCAACGGACAGGGCGAAGCTTTCTTT

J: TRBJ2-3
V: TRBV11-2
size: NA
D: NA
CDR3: CASRHWAGRTDTQYF
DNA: TGTGCCAGCAGACATTGGGCAGGGCGCACAGATACGCAGTATTTT

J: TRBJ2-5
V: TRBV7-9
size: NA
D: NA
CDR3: CASSLDQGLIETQYF
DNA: TGTGCCAGCAGCTTAGACCAGGGGCTCATAGAGACCCAGTACTTC

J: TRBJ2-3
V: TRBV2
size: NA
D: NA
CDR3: CASKDSTSTDTQYF
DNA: TGTGCCAGCAAGGACAGTACTAGCACAGATACGCAGTATTTT

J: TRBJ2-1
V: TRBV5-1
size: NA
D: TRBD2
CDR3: CASSLTGGYNEQFF
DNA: TGCGCCAGCAGCTTGACGGGGGGCTACAATGAGCAGTTCTTC

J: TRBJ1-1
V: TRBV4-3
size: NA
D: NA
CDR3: CASSQEVKRSPEAFF
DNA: TGCGCCAGCAGCCAAGAGGTCAAGCGGTCCCCTGAAGCTTTCTTT

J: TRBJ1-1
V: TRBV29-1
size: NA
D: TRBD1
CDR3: CNVGRQGNTEAFF
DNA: TGCAACGTTGGGAGACAGGGGAACACTGAAGCTTTCTTT

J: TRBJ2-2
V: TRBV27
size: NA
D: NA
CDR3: CASSFWLANTGELFF
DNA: TGTGCCAGCAGTTTCTGGCTAGCGAACACCGGGGAGCTGTTTTTT

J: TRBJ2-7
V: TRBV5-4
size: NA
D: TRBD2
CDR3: CASSLGLADYEQYF
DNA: TGTGCCAGCAGCTTGGGGCTAGCGGACTACGAGCAGTACTTC

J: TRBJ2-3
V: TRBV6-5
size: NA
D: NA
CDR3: CASSPGLPLQYF
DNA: TGTGCCAGCAGTCCGGGACTCCCGTTGCAGTATTTT

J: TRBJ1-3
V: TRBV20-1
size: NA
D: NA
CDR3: CSASGGGAIYF
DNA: TGCAGTGCTTCCGGCGGGGGCGCCATATATTTT